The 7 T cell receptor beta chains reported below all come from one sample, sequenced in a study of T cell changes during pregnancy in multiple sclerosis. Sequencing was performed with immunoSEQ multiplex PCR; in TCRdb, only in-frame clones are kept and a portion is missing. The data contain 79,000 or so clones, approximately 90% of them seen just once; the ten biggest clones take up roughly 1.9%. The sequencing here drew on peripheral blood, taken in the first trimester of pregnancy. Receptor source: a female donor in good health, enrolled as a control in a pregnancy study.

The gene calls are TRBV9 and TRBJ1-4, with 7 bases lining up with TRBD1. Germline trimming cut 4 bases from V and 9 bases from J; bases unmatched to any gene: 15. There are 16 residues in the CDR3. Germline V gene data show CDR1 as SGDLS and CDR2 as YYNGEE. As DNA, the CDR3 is TGTGCCAGCAGCCCCGGAGGGCCAGGGGGTCCGAAAAAACTGTTTTTT. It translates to CASSPGGPGGPKKLFF.

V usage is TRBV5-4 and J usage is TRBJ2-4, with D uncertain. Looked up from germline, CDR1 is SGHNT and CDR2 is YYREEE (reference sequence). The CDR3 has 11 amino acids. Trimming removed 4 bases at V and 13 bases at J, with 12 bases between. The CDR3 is CASSQNSVQYF. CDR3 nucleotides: TGTGCCAGCAGCCAAAACAGTGTACAGTACTTC.

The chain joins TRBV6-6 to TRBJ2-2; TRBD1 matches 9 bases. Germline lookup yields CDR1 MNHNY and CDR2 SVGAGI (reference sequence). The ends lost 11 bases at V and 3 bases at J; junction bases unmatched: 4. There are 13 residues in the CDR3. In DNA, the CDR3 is TGTGCCGTCGGGACAGGGCACACCGGGGAGCTGTTTTTT. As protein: CAVGTGHTGELFF.

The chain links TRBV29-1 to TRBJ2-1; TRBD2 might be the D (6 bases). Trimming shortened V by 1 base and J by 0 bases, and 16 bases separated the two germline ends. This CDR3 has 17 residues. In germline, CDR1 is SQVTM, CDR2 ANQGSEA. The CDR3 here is CSVEARRTSLSYNEQFF. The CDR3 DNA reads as TGCAGCGTTGAAGCAAGAAGAACTAGCCTCTCCTACAATGAGCAGTTCTTC.

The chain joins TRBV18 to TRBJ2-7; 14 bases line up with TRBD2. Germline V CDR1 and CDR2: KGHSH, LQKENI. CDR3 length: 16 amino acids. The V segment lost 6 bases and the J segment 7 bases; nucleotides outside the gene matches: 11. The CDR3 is CASSLLTSGGAGEQYF. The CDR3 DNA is TGTGCCAGCTCCCTCCTGACTAGCGGGGGGGCGGGGGAGCAGTACTTC. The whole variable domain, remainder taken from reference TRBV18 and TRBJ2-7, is NAGVMQNPRHLVRRRGQEARLRCSPMKGHSHVYWYRQLPEEGLKFMVYLQKENIIDESGMPKERFSAEFPKEGPSILRIQQVVRGDSAAYFCASSLLTSGGAGEQYFGPGTRLTVT.

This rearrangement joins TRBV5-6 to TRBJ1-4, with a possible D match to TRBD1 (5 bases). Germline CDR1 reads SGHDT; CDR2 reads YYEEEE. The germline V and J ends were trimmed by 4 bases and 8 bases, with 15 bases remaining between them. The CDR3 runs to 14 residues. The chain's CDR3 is CASSTREGREKLFF. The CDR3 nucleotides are TGTGCCAGCAGCACCAGGGAGGGGCGGGAAAAACTGTTTTTT.

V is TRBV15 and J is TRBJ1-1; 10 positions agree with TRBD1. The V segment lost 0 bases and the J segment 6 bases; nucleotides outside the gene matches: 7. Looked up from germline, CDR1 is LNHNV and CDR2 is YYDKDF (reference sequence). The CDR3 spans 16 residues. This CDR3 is CATSRDGGTGVPEAFF. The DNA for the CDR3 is TGTGCCACCAGCAGAGATGGGGGGACAGGGGTCCCTGAAGCTTTCTTT.